A selection of T cell receptor beta chains follows, all from one sample in a study of early T cells in non-severe SARS-CoV-2 infection. TCRdb re-called the 5' RACE reads with MiXCR, one entry per CDR3 protein. The repertoire holds tens of thousands of distinct CDR3 sequences, 8% to 9.5% seen once, with 15% to 20% in the top ten. What was sequenced was whole blood. The receptors come from an adult who was a healthcare worker with PCR-confirmed SARS-CoV-2 infection or an uninfected control (not recorded which). Each CDR3 is given without its conserved first and last residue. Fields, in order: clone size, D gene, J gene, V gene, CDR3 protein. D genes are given only for firm matches. A clone size is listed for some rows: how often the clone was seen (once, few, many), or a class if it is expanded.

clone size: many
D gene: TRBD2
J gene: TRBJ2-7
V gene: TRBV10-3
CDR3 protein: ASGLAFYEQY

clone size: many
D gene: .
J gene: TRBJ2-1
V gene: TRBV7-2
CDR3 protein: ASRRGEDEQF

clone size: few
D gene: .
J gene: TRBJ2-3
V gene: TRBV5-1
CDR3 protein: ASSGNVGGTDTQY

clone size: few
D gene: .
J gene: TRBJ1-2
V gene: TRBV29-1
CDR3 protein: SVEARGADGYT

clone size: .
D gene: TRBD2
J gene: TRBJ2-2
V gene: TRBV6-1
CDR3 protein: ASSEEGIAGSRYTGELF

clone size: many
D gene: .
J gene: TRBJ2-2
V gene: TRBV14
CDR3 protein: ASSHVNTGELF

clone size: .
D gene: .
J gene: TRBJ2-3
V gene: TRBV7-2
CDR3 protein: ASSPWGSSTDTQY

clone size: few
D gene: TRBD2
J gene: TRBJ2-7
V gene: TRBV28
CDR3 protein: ASTSLGLGSYEQY

clone size: many
D gene: .
J gene: TRBJ2-3
V gene: TRBV20-1
CDR3 protein: SAPDPIRTDTQY

clone size: many
D gene: .
J gene: TRBJ2-5
V gene: TRBV29-1
CDR3 protein: SGHLGQAATQY

clone size: .
D gene: TRBD1
J gene: TRBJ2-1
V gene: TRBV28
CDR3 protein: ASRPEGARIEQF